The 17 T cell receptor beta chains below were found in one sample sequenced in a study of technical replicates of blood from a few donors (dated by TCRdb to the late 2010s). Libraries were constructed by the immunoSEQ multiplex PCR assay. Not all clones reach the TCRdb copy of this immuneACCESS table, which keeps in-frame sequences only. Checked studies attribute under half of the gap to unresolved V genes and leave the rest unexplained. In this sample the table shows over 75,000 clones, around 97% of which occur a single time. Clones ranked in the top ten supply around 0.2% of the sample. Input material: T cells isolated from PBMCs. These TCRs come from a human donor in good health.

The V call is TRBV5-5, the J call TRBJ1-1, with 8 nucleotides matching TRBD1. The germline gives CDR1 SGHKS, CDR2 YYEKEE (reference sequence). V lost 2 bases to trimming and J lost 4 bases; unmatched junction nucleotides: 4. The CDR3 is 14 amino acids. The CDR3 sequence: CASSFFTGGTEAFF. CDR3 DNA sequence: TGTGCCAGCAGCTTTTTCACAGGGGGCACTGAAGCTTTCTTT. The full variable domain, its missing parts supplied by reference TRBV5-5 and TRBJ1-1, is DAGVTQSPTHLIKTRGQQVTLRCSPISGHKSVSWYQQVLGQGPQFIFQYYEKEERGRGNFPDRFSARQFPNYSSELNVNALLLGDSALYLCASSFFTGGTEAFFGQGTRLTVV.

This chain links TRBV6-5 with TRBJ1-2, with D unclear. The ends were cut back, 0 bases at V and 7 bases at J, with 15 bases in the middle. The germline V gene has CDR1 MNHEY and CDR2 SVGAGI. The CDR3 totals 15 residues. The chain's CDR3 is CASSYSTPGSLGYTF. In nucleotides, the CDR3 is TGTGCCAGCAGTTACTCGACACCAGGCAGCCTTGGCTACACCTTC.

The CDR3 DNA reads as TGTGCCAGCAGCGTCACTAGCGGGACCTACGAGCAGTACTTC. It is translated as CASSVTSGTYEQYF. This chain connects TRBV9 to TRBJ2-7; 10 bases are a match to TRBD2. V gave up 2 bases and J gave up 2 bases; unmatched junction bases: 1. Looked up from germline, CDR1 is SGDLS and CDR2 is YYNGEE. CDR3 length: 14 residues.

The rearrangement links TRBV28 to TRBJ2-7, with 12 bases matching TRBD1. V shed 4 bases and J 6 bases; nucleotides not matched to a gene: 13. The germline V gene has CDR1 MDHEN and CDR2 SYDVKM. The CDR3 has 17 amino acids. The CDR3 sequence is CASSSSLGGTGGSEQYF. In nucleotides, the CDR3 is TGTGCCAGCAGTTCAAGTCTAGGGGGGACAGGGGGCAGCGAGCAGTACTTC.

The rearrangement links TRBV27 to TRBJ1-1, with 7 positions matching TRBD1. V shed 0 bases and J 4 bases; nucleotides not matched to a gene: 5. The CDR3 spans 15 residues. Looked up from germline, CDR1 is MNHEY and CDR2 is SMNVEV (reference sequence). In DNA, the CDR3 is TGTGCCAGCAGTTTATCTTGGGACAGAGGCACTGAAGCTTTCTTT. Amino acid sequence: CASSLSWDRGTEAFF.

The rearrangement joins TRBV7-9 to TRBJ1-2; 7 bases agree with TRBD1. This CDR3 has 14 residues. CDR1 and CDR2 (germline): SEHNR, FQNEAQ (reference sequence). Trimming removed 5 bases from V and 4 bases from J; junction bases left unmatched: 7. CDR3 sequence (DNA): TGTGCCAGCAGCCGTGATGGGACAGCCTATGGCTACACCTTC. It yields the protein CASSRDGTAYGYTF.

The chain has TRBV5-1 and TRBJ2-1; 8 bases are a match to TRBD1. This CDR3 is 14 amino acids long. V gave up 4 bases and J gave up 6 bases; unmatched junction bases: 6. Germline V gene lookup returns CDR1 SGHRS and CDR2 YFSETQ. For the CDR3, the DNA is TGCGCCAGCAGCGTGACAGGGGCTCCCAATGAGCAGTTCTTC. Encoded protein: CASSVTGAPNEQFF.

This chain joins TRBV19 and TRBJ1-3, with D tentatively TRBD1 (6 bases). There are 17 residues in the CDR3. Trimming took off 1 base at V and 0 bases at J, with 13 bases between the two ends. Germline V gene sequence: CDR1 LNHDA, CDR2 SQIVND (reference sequence). The CDR3 is CASSIGRTADSGNTIYF. CDR3 DNA sequence: TGTGCCAGTAGTATAGGCAGGACAGCCGACTCTGGAAACACCATATATTTT.

The V call is TRBV7-3, the J call TRBJ2-2; 10 bases line up with TRBD2. This CDR3 comprises 17 residues. V shed 2 bases and J 7 bases; nucleotides not matched to a gene: 10. The germline V gene has CDR1 SGHTA and CDR2 FQGTGA. The CDR3 DNA follows: TGTGCCAGCAGCTTACGATTAGCGGGGGGATCGGGCGGGGAGCTGTTTTTT. Translating gives CASSLRLAGGSGGELFF. Looking up the rest from reference TRBV7-3 and TRBJ2-2 gives the full variable domain: GAGVSQTPSNKVTEKGKYVELRCDPISGHTALYWYRQSLGQGPEFLIYFQGTGAADDSGLPNDRFFAVRPEGSVSTLKIQRTERGDSAVYLCASSLRLAGGSGGELFFGEGSRLTVL.

The V gene is TRBV15, the J gene TRBJ1-5; TRBD1 agrees at 7 bases. With 3 bases clipped from V and 3 bases from J, the junction kept 5 bases outside the gene matches. Looked up from germline, CDR1 is LNHNV and CDR2 is YYDKDF (reference sequence). This CDR3 has 15 residues. The CDR3 sequence is CATSRDRRVNQPQHF. In DNA, the CDR3 is TGTGCCACCAGCAGGGACAGGAGGGTCAATCAGCCCCAGCATTTT.

The chain carries TRBV6-5 and TRBJ2-7; a weak D match, TRBD1 (6 bases). The CDR3 spans 13 residues. From germline, CDR1 is MNHEY and CDR2 SVGAGI. The V end lost 4 bases, the J end lost 5 bases, and 12 bases lay between the germline ends. CDR3 DNA sequence: TGTGCCAGCAGTTTGGACTGGGACAACGAGCAGTACTTC. Translated, it gives CASSLDWDNEQYF.

The V call is TRBV7-9, the J call TRBJ2-3; 8 bases are a match to TRBD1. Germline values: CDR1 SEHNR, CDR2 FQNEAQ (reference sequence). The CDR3 length is 16 residues. V was pared by 1 base and J by 2 bases, with 5 bases of the junction left unmatched. This chain's CDR3 is CASSLVWTGHTDTQYF. Written as DNA, the CDR3 is TGTGCCAGCAGCTTAGTTTGGACAGGGCACACAGATACGCAGTATTTT.

This clone was counted a single time. The chain is built from TRBV7-3 and TRBJ1-2, with 8 bases matching TRBD1. Trimming cost V 5 bases and J 8 bases; bases outside gene matches: 13. CDR3 length equals 15 residues. The germline gives CDR1 SGHTA, CDR2 FQGTGA. This chain's CDR3 is CASSPRSGTGSGYTF. CDR3 in DNA: TGTGCCAGCAGCCCAAGGTCCGGGACAGGAAGCGGCTACACCTTC.

The rearrangement uses TRBV5-1 and TRBJ1-6, with a tentative D call TRBD1 (6 bases). Germline CDR1 SGHRS, CDR2 YFSETQ. V lost 4 bases and J 7 bases, leaving 15 bases between the germline ends. CDR3 size: 15 residues. DNA of the CDR3: TGCGCCAGCAGCGCACAGGGTGGTGGGAATTCACCCCTCCACTTT. It encodes CASSAQGGGNSPLHF. Full variable domain (remainder filled in from reference TRBV5-1 and TRBJ1-6): KAGVTQTPRYLIKTRGQQVTLSCSPISGHRSVSWYQQTPGQGLQFLFEYFSETQRNKGNFPGRFSGRQFSNSRSEMNVSTLELGDSALYLCASSAQGGGNSPLHFGNGTRLTVT.

The J gene is TRBJ2-2, the V gene TRBV27, with TRBD2 matching 12 bases. The CDR3 contains 15 residues. Germline values: CDR1 MNHEY, CDR2 SMNVEV (reference sequence). The trim removed 8 bases at V and 7 bases at J, leaving 8 bases unmatched. DNA for the CDR3: TGTGCCAGCTCCCTAGCGGGAGGGCAGATCGGGGAGCTGTTTTTT. Its translation: CASSLAGGQIGELFF.

The chain combines TRBV27 with TRBJ2-7; 9 nucleotides match TRBD2. The trim removed 5 bases at V and 2 bases at J, leaving 7 bases unmatched. Germline V gene data show CDR1 as MNHEY and CDR2 as SMNVEV (reference sequence). The CDR3 sequence is 15 residues long. CDR3 loop: CASSPIKREAYEQYF. The CDR3 coding sequence is TGTGCCAGCAGTCCCATCAAGCGGGAGGCCTACGAGCAGTACTTC.

This chain joins TRBV4-1 and TRBJ2-7; 11 nucleotides line up with TRBD1. The ends lost 7 bases at V and 3 bases at J; junction bases unmatched: 8. The CDR3 totals 15 residues. Germline lookup yields CDR1 MGHRA and CDR2 YSYEKL. The CDR3 DNA reads as TGCGCCAGCACCATTCGGACAGGGGGCAACTACGAGCAGTACTTC. Protein sequence: CASTIRTGGNYEQYF.